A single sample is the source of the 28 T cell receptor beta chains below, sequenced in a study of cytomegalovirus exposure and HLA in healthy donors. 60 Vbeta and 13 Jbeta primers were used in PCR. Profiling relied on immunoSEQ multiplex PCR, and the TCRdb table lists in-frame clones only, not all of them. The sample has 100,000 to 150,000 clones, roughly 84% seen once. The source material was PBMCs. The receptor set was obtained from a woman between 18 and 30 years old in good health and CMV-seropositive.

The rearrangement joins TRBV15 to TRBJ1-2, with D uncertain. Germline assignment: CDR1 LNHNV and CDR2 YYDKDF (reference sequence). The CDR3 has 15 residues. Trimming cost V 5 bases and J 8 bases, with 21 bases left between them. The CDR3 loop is CATSSPTREPRGYTF. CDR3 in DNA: TGTGCCACCAGCTCCCCCACGCGGGAGCCGAGGGGCTACACCTTC.

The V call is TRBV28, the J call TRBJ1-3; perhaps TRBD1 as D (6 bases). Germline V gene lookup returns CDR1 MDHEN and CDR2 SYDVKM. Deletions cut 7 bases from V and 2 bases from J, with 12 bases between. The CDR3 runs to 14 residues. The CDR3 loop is CASMGGRTGNTIYF. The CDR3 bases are TGTGCCAGCATGGGGGGGCGAACTGGAAACACCATATATTTT.

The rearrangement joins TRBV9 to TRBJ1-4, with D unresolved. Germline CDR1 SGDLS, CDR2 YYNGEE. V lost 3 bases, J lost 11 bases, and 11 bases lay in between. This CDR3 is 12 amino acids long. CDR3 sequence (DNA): TGTGCCAGCAGCGCGTTGACTGGGAAACTGTTTTTT. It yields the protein CASSALTGKLFF.

CDR3 bases: TGTGCCACCCCAAACCTACAGGGCCACACAGATACGCAGTATTTT. This gives the protein CATPNLQGHTDTQYF. The rearrangement uses TRBV6-1 and TRBJ2-3; possible D gene TRBD1, 6 bases. The V end was cut by 10 bases, the J end by 2 bases, with 19 bases between. The CDR3 has 15 amino acids. From germline, CDR1 is MNHNS and CDR2 SASEGT.

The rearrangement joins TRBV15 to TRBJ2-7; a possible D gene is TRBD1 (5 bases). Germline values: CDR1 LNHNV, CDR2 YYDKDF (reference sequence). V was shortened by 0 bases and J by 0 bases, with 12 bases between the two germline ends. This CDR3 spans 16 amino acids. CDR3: CATSREQVFSSYEQYF. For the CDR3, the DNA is TGTGCCACCAGCAGAGAACAGGTTTTTAGCTCCTACGAGCAGTACTTC.

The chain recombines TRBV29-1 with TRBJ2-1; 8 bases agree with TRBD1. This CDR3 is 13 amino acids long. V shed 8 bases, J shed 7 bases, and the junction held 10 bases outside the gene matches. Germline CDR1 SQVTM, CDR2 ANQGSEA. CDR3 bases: TGCAGCTCCCAAGGACAGGGAATAAATGAGCAGTTCTTC. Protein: CSSQGQGINEQFF.

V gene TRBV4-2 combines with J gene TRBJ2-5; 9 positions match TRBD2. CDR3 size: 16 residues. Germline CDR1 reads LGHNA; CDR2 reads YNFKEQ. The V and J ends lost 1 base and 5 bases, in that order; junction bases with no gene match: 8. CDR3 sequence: CASSQVGSGGGETQYF. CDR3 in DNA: TGTGCCAGCAGCCAAGTTGGTAGCGGGGGAGGTGAGACCCAGTACTTC.

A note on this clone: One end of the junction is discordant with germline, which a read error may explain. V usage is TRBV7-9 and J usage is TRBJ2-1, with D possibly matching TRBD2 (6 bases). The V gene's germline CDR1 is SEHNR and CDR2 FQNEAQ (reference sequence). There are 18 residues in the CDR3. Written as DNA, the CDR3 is TGTTCCAGCAGCCCTGAGGGGAGACGGGAGAGCTCCTACAATGAGCAGTTCTTC. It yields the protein CSSSPEGRRESSYNEQFF.

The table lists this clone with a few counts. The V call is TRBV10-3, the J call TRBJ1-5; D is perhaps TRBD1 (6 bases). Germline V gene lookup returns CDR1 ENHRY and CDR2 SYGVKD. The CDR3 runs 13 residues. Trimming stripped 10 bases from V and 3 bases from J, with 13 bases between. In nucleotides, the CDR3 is TGTGCCAGCCGGGGGGACATCAATCAGCCCCAGCATTTT. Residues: CASRGDINQPQHF.

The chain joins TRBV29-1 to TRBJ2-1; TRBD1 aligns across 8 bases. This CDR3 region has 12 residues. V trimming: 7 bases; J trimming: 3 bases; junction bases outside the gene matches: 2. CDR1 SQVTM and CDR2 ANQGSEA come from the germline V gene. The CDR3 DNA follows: TGCAGCGGGGGGACAGGCTACAATGAGCAGTTCTTC. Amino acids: CSGGTGYNEQFF.

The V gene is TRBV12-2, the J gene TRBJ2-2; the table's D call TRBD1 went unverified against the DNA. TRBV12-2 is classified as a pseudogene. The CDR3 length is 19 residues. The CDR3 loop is CASRLVGTGQNKNTGELFF. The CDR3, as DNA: TGTGCAAGTCGCTTAGTGGGGACAGGGCAAAATAAGAACACCGGGGAGCTGTTTTTT.

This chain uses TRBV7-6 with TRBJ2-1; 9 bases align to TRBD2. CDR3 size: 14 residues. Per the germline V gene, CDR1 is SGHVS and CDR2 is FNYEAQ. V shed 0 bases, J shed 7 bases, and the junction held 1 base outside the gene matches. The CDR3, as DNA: TGTGCCAGCAGCTTAGCCGGACTAGCGAATGAGCAGTTCTTC. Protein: CASSLAGLANEQFF. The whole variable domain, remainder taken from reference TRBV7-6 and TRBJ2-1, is GAGVSQSPRYKVTKRGQDVALRCDPISGHVSLYWYRQALGQGPEFLTYFNYEAQQDKSGLPNDRFSAERPEGSISTLTIQRTEQRDSAMYRCASSLAGLANEQFFGPGTRLTVL.

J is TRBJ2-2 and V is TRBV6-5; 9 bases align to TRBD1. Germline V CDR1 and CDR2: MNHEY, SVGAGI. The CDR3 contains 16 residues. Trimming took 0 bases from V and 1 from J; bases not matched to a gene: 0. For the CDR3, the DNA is TGTGCCAGCAGTTACTCGGGACAGGGGAACACCGGGGAGCTGTTTTTT. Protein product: CASSYSGQGNTGELFF.

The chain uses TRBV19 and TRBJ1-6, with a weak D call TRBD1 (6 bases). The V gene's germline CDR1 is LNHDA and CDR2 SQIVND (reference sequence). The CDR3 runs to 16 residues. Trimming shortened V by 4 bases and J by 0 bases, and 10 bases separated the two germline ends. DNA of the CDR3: TGTGCCAGTAGTAACAGGGAGAGCTCCTATAATTCACCCCTCCACTTT. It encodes CASSNRESSYNSPLHF.

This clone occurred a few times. In nucleotides, the CDR3 is TGTGCCAGCACCTGGGGGCCATGGAATGAGCAGTTCTTC. It is translated as CASTWGPWNEQFF. The V gene is TRBV27, the J gene TRBJ2-1; the D gene is possibly TRBD1 (6 bases). The germline gives CDR1 MNHEY, CDR2 SMNVEV (reference sequence). V was clipped by 7 bases and J by 7 bases, with 14 bases between them. The CDR3 length is 13 residues.

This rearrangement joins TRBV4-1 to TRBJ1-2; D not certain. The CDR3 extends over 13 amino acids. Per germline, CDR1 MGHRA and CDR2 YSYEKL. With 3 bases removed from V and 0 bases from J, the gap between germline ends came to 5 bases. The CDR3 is CASSQRSNYGYTF. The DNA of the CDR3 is TGCGCCAGCAGCCAGAGATCTAACTATGGCTACACCTTC.

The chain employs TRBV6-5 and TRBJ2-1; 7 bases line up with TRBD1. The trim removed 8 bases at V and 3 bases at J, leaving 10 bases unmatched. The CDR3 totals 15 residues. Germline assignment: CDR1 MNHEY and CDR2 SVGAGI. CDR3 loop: CASLSTGLNYNEQFF. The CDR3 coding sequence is TGTGCCAGCCTCTCGACAGGGTTGAACTACAATGAGCAGTTCTTC.

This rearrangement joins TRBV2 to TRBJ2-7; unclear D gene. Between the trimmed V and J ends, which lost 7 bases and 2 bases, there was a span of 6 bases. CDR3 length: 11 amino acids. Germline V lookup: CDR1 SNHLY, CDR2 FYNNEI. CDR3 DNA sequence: TGTGCCAGCATGCGCCCCTACGAGCAGTACTTC. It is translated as CASMRPYEQYF.

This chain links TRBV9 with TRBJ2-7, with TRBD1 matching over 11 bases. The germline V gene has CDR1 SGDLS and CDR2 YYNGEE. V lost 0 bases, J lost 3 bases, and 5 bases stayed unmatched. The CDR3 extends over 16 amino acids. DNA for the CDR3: TGTGCCAGCAGCGTAGCTCCCGGGACAGGGGGCTACGAGCAGTACTTC. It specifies CASSVAPGTGGYEQYF.

CDR3 in amino acids: CASSVSSGGETQYF. The CDR3 DNA is TGTGCCAGCAGCGTATCTAGCGGGGGTGAGACCCAGTACTTC. The rearrangement links TRBV5-6 to TRBJ2-5, with 10 bases matching TRBD2. The ends lost 4 bases at V and 5 bases at J; junction bases unmatched: 5. The CDR3 spans 14 residues. CDR1 is SGHDT and CDR2 is YYEEEE in the germline V gene.

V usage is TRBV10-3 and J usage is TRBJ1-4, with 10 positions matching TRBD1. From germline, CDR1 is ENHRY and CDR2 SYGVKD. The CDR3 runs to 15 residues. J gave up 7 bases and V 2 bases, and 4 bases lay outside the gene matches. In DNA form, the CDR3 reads TGTGCCATCAGTGAGCGACAGGGGGCCGGTGAAAAACTGTTTTTT. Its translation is CAISERQGAGEKLFF.

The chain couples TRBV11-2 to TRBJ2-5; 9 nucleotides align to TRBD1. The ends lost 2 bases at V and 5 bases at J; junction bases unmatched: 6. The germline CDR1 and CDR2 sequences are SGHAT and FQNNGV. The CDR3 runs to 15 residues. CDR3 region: CASSLSTGGGETQYF. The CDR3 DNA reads TGTGCCAGCAGCTTATCGACAGGGGGAGGCGAGACCCAGTACTTC. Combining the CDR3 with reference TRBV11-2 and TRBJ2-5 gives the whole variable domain EAGVAQSPRYKIIEKRQSVAFWCNPISGHATLYWYQQILGQGPKLLIQFQNNGVVDDSQLPKDRFSAERLKGVDSTLKIQPAKLEDSAVYLCASSLSTGGGETQYFGPGTRLLVL.

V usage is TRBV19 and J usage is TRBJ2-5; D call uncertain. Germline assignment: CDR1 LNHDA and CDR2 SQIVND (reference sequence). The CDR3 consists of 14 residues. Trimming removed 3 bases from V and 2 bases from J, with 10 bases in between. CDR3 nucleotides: TGTGCCAGTAGTATGAGACTTGTTCAAGAGACCCAGTACTTC. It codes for CASSMRLVQETQYF. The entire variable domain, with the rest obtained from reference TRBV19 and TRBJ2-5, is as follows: DGGITQSPKYLFRKEGQNVTLSCEQNLNHDAMYWYRQDPGQGLRLIYYSQIVNDFQKGDIAEGYSVSREKKESFPLTVTSAQKNPTAFYLCASSMRLVQETQYFGPGTRLLVL.

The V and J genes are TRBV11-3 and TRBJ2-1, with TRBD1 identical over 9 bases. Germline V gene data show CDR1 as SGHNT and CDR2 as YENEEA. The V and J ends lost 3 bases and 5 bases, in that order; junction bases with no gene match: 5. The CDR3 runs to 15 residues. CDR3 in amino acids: CASSLGGQGHNEQFF. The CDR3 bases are TGTGCCAGCAGCTTGGGGGGACAGGGCCACAATGAGCAGTTCTTC.

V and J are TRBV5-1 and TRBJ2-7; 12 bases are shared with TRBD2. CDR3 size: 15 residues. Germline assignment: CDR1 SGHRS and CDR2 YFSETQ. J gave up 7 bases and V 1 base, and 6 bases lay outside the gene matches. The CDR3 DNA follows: TGCGCCAGCAGCTTGCTGTCTAGCGGGGGGGGAGAGCAGTACTTC. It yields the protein CASSLLSSGGGEQYF. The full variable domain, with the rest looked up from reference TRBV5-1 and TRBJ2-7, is KAGVTQTPRYLIKTRGQQVTLSCSPISGHRSVSWYQQTPGQGLQFLFEYFSETQRNKGNFPGRFSGRQFSNSRSEMNVSTLELGDSALYLCASSLLSSGGGEQYFGPGTRLTVT.

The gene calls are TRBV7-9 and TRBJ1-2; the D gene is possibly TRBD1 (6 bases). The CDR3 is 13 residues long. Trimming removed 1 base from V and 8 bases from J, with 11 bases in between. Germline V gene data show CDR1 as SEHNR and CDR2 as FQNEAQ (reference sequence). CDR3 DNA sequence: TGTGCCAGCAGCTTAGTAGGGGGGGAAGGCTACACCTTC. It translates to CASSLVGGEGYTF.

The CDR3 region is CSVAQGGNIQYF. The CDR3 DNA follows: TGCAGCGTTGCACAGGGGGGAAACATTCAGTACTTC. J is TRBJ2-4 and V is TRBV29-1; 8 positions match TRBD1. This CDR3 has 12 amino acids. Per the germline V gene, CDR1 is SQVTM and CDR2 is ANQGSEA. V shed 4 bases, J shed 6 bases, and the junction held 2 bases outside the gene matches. The entire variable domain, with the rest obtained from reference TRBV29-1 and TRBJ2-4, is as follows: SAVISQKPSRDICQRGTSLTIQCQVDSQVTMMFWYRQQPGQSLTLIATANQGSEATYESGFVIDKFPISRPNLTFSTLTVSNMSPEDSSIYLCSVAQGGNIQYFGAGTRLSVL.

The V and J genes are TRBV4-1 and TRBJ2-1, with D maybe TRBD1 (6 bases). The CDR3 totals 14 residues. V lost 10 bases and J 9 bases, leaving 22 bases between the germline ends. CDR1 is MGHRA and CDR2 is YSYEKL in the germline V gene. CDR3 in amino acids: CATTGTLIYGEQFF. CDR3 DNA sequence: TGCGCCACCACCGGGACATTGATATACGGTGAGCAGTTCTTC.